Listed below are T cell receptor beta chains from one sample, sequenced in a study of beta chain features in type 1 diabetes. The table came from immunoSEQ multiplex PCR; TCRdb's copy has only in-frame clones and leaves some out. The sample carries a few hundred thousand clones, around a tenth recorded once. Sequenced: central memory CD4+ T cells from blood. The receptors come from a man aged 30 to 45 with type 1 diabetes. Each CDR3 is given with its conserved first and last residue. D genes are given only for firm matches. Clone size is given for some rows only: seen once, a few or many times, or a class if the clone is expanded.

CDR3 DNA,CDR3 protein,J gene,D gene,clone size,V gene
TGTGCCAGTAGCTCCCGGACTAGCGGGAGTTATAATGAGCAGTTCTTC,CASSSRTSGSYNEQFF,TRBJ2-1,TRBD2,few,TRBV19
TGTGCCAGTGTTGAGACAGGGGGCCCCAATCAGCCCCAGCATTTT,CASVETGGPNQPQHF,TRBJ1-5,TRBD1,few,TRBV19
TGTGCCAGCACCGGGACTAGCGGGAGGGCCGGGGCCTACGAGCAGTACTTC,CASTGTSGRAGAYEQYF,TRBJ2-7,TRBD2,.,TRBV28
TGCGCCAGCAGCTCCCAGGGTTTGGACACTGAAGCTTTCTTT,CASSSQGLDTEAFF,TRBJ1-1,.,few,TRBV5-1
TGCGCCAGCAGCCATCGGGCAAGGGCGTACCAAGAGACCCAGTACTTC,CASSHRARAYQETQYF,TRBJ2-5,.,.,TRBV4-1
TGTGCCAGCAGTCCCTCTAGCGGGACCCAGTACTTC,CASSPSSGTQYF,TRBJ2-5,TRBD2,.,TRBV11-1
TGTGCCAGCAGTTTCCTGACAGGGGGGCTTGAAGCTTTCTTT,CASSFLTGGLEAFF,TRBJ1-1,TRBD1,.,TRBV27
TGCGCCAGCAGCTACGGACTAGCGGGAAAGGGCGAGCAGTACTTC,CASSYGLAGKGEQYF,TRBJ2-7,TRBD2,few,TRBV5-1
TGCGCCAGCAGCACGAGGGACTATGGGGGAGAGACCCAGTACTTC,CASSTRDYGGETQYF,TRBJ2-5,TRBD2,.,TRBV5-1
TGCGCCAGCAGCCCTGGGGTGGGAGCAGCCTATGGCTACACCTTC,CASSPGVGAAYGYTF,TRBJ1-2,.,few,TRBV4-1
TGCGCCAGCAGCCAAGAGGTCGCCAGGGCGAGTGAAGCTTTCTTT,CASSQEVARASEAFF,TRBJ1-1,.,.,TRBV4-3
TGTGCCAGCAGCAGGACCGGGACTAGCGGGAGTGCTGTAGAGACCCAGTACTTC,CASSRTGTSGSAVETQYF,TRBJ2-5,TRBD2,.,TRBV7-9
TGTGCCAGCAGTGCCCAGGGATACGAGCAGTACTTC,CASSAQGYEQYF,TRBJ2-7,.,.,TRBV2
TGCAGCGTGCGTAGGAGGGGGGAAATGGAGACCCAGTACTTC,CSVRRRGEMETQYF,TRBJ2-5,.,few,TRBV29-1
TGTGCCAGCAGCTGGACTAGCGGGAAGAACGAGCAGTACTTC,CASSWTSGKNEQYF,TRBJ2-7,TRBD2,.,TRBV7-2
TGCAGCGTTCGGAGGACAGGGGGAGACACTGAAGCTTTCTTT,CSVRRTGGDTEAFF,TRBJ1-1,TRBD1,.,TRBV29-1
TGCGCCAGCAGCCAAGAACGCGTAGATACGCAGTATTTT,CASSQERVDTQYF,TRBJ2-3,.,.,TRBV4-3
TGTGCCAGCAGTTTATCAGGGACCACTAGCACAGATACGCAGTATTTT,CASSLSGTTSTDTQYF,TRBJ2-3,.,few,TRBV28
TGTGCCAGTATAAGTGCGGGCCGGGAAGCTTTCTTT,CASISAGREAFF,TRBJ1-1,.,few,TRBV19
TGTGCCAGCAGCCAAGATCTCGGCGAGCAGTACTTC,CASSQDLGEQYF,TRBJ2-7,.,few,TRBV4-2
TGTGCCAGTTTCGGGACGGGGAATGAAAAACTGTTTTTT,CASFGTGNEKLFF,TRBJ1-4,.,few,TRBV25-1
TGTGCCAGCAGCTTACTTCTTTTGGGACTCGAGCAGTACTTC,CASSLLLLGLEQYF,TRBJ2-7,.,.,TRBV7-2
TGTGCCAGCAGCCTAACAGGGGGAGGGCGGACTGAAGCTTTCTTT,CASSLTGGGRTEAFF,TRBJ1-1,TRBD1,.,TRBV7-9
TGCAGCGTTGAAGATTACAACGTCCTGACTTTC,CSVEDYNVLTF,TRBJ2-6,.,.,TRBV29-1
TGCAGCGTCCAGACAGGGTACGAGCAGTACTTC,CSVQTGYEQYF,TRBJ2-7,TRBD1,many,TRBV29-1
TGTGCCAGCAGCGTAGAAGGACAGGGGGCCACCGGGGAGCTGTTTTTT,CASSVEGQGATGELFF,TRBJ2-2,TRBD1,many,TRBV9
TGTGCCAGCAGCTCTTACAGGGGCGGTGGGGCCAACGTCCTGACTTTC,CASSSYRGGGANVLTF,TRBJ2-6,TRBD1,few,TRBV7-8
TGTGCCAGCAGCCAACAGGGGGCCTACACCGGGGAGCTGTTTTTT,CASSQQGAYTGELFF,TRBJ2-2,TRBD1,.,TRBV2
TGTGCCAGCAGCATGGGAGTGGGCAGGAGCTATGGCTACACCTTC,CASSMGVGRSYGYTF,TRBJ1-2,.,.,TRBV5-6
TGTGCCAGCAGGCCCGGGACAGGGGGCGGAGAGACCCAGTACTTC,CASRPGTGGGETQYF,TRBJ2-5,TRBD1,few,TRBV27
TGTGCCAGCAGCTTAGACAGGGTAATCTCTGAAGCTTTCTTT,CASSLDRVISEAFF,TRBJ1-1,.,.,TRBV7-2
TGTGCCAGCTCACCTGCCTCCTACGAGCAGTACTTC,CASSPASYEQYF,TRBJ2-7,.,.,TRBV18
TGTGCCAGCAGCCGAGCTTTCACAGATACGCAGTATTTT,CASSRAFTDTQYF,TRBJ2-3,.,.,TRBV7-2
TGTGCCAGCAGTTTAGGAGGAGGGACGCAGGGTGGGCTGTTTTTT,CASSLGGGTQGGLFF,TRBJ2-2,.,.,TRBV28
TGTGCCAGCAGTGTCGGGCTTACGGGGAGAGACACCATATATTTT,CASSVGLTGRDTIYF,TRBJ1-3,.,few,TRBV6-1
TGCGCCAGCAGCTTAACTAGCGGGAGGACACATGAGCAGTTCTTC,CASSLTSGRTHEQFF,TRBJ2-1,TRBD2,few,TRBV5-1
TGCGCCAGCAGCAAGGATCCCCCCTACGAGCAGTACTTC,CASSKDPPYEQYF,TRBJ2-7,.,few,TRBV5-1
TGTGCCAGCAGTTCCTCTAGCGGGAGGGTCTACAATGAGCAGTTCTTC,CASSSSSGRVYNEQFF,TRBJ2-1,TRBD2,.,TRBV6-5
TGTGCCAGCACTCTTCCTGGAAACACCATATATTTT,CASTLPGNTIYF,TRBJ1-3,.,.,TRBV7-2
TGTGCCAGCAGTTTACCCACCGGCACCGCCTACGAGCAGTACTTC,CASSLPTGTAYEQYF,TRBJ2-7,.,many,TRBV28
TGTGCCAGTAGTCGGACAGCATACGAGCAGTACTTC,CASSRTAYEQYF,TRBJ2-7,.,.,TRBV19
TGTGCCACCAGCACCGGACAGGGGAATCAGCCCCAGCATTTT,CATSTGQGNQPQHF,TRBJ1-5,TRBD1,many,TRBV15
TGTGCCAGCAGTTTTCAGGGAGGAGATACGCAGTATTTT,CASSFQGGDTQYF,TRBJ2-3,.,.,TRBV27
TGCGCCAGCAGCTTGGGGCAGGAGGGCACTAATACGCAGTATTTT,CASSLGQEGTNTQYF,TRBJ2-3,.,.,TRBV5-1
TGCGCCAGCAGCCCGCGGGACACCTACGAGCAGTACTTC,CASSPRDTYEQYF,TRBJ2-7,.,few,TRBV5-1
TGTGCCAGCAGTGGAAGGAGCCTTAATGAAAAACTGTTTTTT,CASSGRSLNEKLFF,TRBJ1-4,.,.,TRBV27